The 32 T cell receptor beta chains given below trace back to one sample, sequenced in a study of blood T cell repertoires in COVID-19. The data were produced by immunoSEQ multiplex PCR, yet TCRdb's version contains in-frame clones alone and is incomplete. Among 450,000 or so clones listed, about 90% were seen once. Sequenced input: PBMCs or T cells enriched from blood (not recorded which). These receptors were obtained from a man younger than 35 who had recovered from COVID-19.

The J gene is TRBJ1-6, the V gene TRBV2; possibly TRBD1 for D (6 bases). V lost 4 bases and J lost 4, with 11 bases in between. The CDR3 covers 15 residues. Germline lookup yields CDR1 SNHLY and CDR2 FYNNEI. The CDR3 spells CASSGGGGYNSPLHF. Written as DNA, the CDR3 is TGTGCCAGCAGTGGGGGAGGGGGTTATAATTCACCCCTCCACTTT.

This clone is a singleton in its sample. V gene TRBV4-1 combines with J gene TRBJ1-6; D possibly corresponds to TRBD1 (6 bases). The CDR3 contains 16 residues. Trimming took off 1 base at V and 4 bases at J, with 11 bases between the two ends. Germline-derived CDR1 and CDR2 are MGHRA and YSYEKL. The CDR3 sequence is CASSQGGGRYNSPLHF. The CDR3 DNA sequence: TGCGCCAGCAGCCAAGGCGGGGGCCGGTATAATTCACCCCTCCACTTT.

V usage is TRBV6-4 and J usage is TRBJ1-5, with D possibly matching TRBD1 (5 bases). V lost 4 bases to trimming and J lost 5 bases, with 12 bases between them. The CDR3 totals 14 residues. Germline values: CDR1 MRHNA, CDR2 SNTAGT. The CDR3 nucleotides read TGTGCCAGCAGTGGACGGCAGGGCCATCAGCCCCAGCATTTT. This sequence encodes CASSGRQGHQPQHF.

This chain joins TRBV7-2 and TRBJ2-7; maybe TRBD2 (5 bases). Germline assignment: CDR1 SGHTA and CDR2 FQGNSA. The CDR3 is made up of 15 amino acids. V lost 0 bases and J 2 bases, leaving 11 bases between the germline ends. CDR3 sequence reads: CASSLAGLTTYEQYF. CDR3 coding DNA: TGTGCCAGCAGCTTAGCTGGACTTACAACCTACGAGCAGTACTTC.

The chain has TRBV7-8 and TRBJ1-2; TRBD1 matches at 8 bases. The germline V gene has CDR1 SGHVS and CDR2 FQNEAQ. V lost 5 bases and J lost 5; bases outside the gene matches: 10. CDR3 length: 15 residues. The CDR3 is CASSKRQGAGYGYTF. As DNA, the CDR3 is TGTGCCAGCAGCAAACGGCAGGGGGCTGGTTATGGCTACACCTTC.

The V and J genes are TRBV29-1 and TRBJ2-1; the match to TRBD2 covers 8 bases. This CDR3 region has 12 residues. The germline gives CDR1 SQVTM, CDR2 ANQGSEA. V lost 4 bases, J lost 9 bases, and 5 bases stayed unmatched. The chain's CDR3 is CSVVGGATEQFF. The CDR3 DNA sequence: TGCAGCGTTGTCGGGGGGGCGACTGAGCAGTTCTTC.

Notes on this clone: This CDR3 is also generated by other DNA sequences in the sample. The genes are TRBV5-1 and TRBJ1-2, with D perhaps matching TRBD1 (6 bases). V lost 4 bases and J lost 1, with 8 bases in between. Germline CDR1 is SGHRS and CDR2 is YFSETQ. This CDR3 has 13 amino acids. This chain's CDR3 is CASSPDSNYGYTF. CDR3 nucleotide sequence: TGCGCCAGCAGCCCGGACAGTAACTATGGCTACACCTTC.

This chain joins TRBV10-3 and TRBJ2-2; unclear D gene. V was clipped by 0 bases and J by 8 bases, with 4 bases between them. The CDR3 totals 12 residues. Germline loops: CDR1 ENHRY, CDR2 SYGVKD. Here the CDR3 reads CAISESAGELFF. The CDR3 nucleotides are TGTGCCATCAGTGAGTCTGCGGGGGAGCTGTTTTTT.

The V and J genes are TRBV14 and TRBJ2-1; 8 bases agree with TRBD2. The CDR3 sequence is 14 residues long. Germline V gene lookup returns CDR1 SGHDN and CDR2 FVKESK. The trim removed 4 bases at V and 8 bases at J, leaving 7 bases unmatched. For the CDR3, the DNA is TGTGCCAGCAGCCTCCAGCGGGAGTCGCATGAGCAGTTCTTC. It specifies CASSLQRESHEQFF.

The gene calls are TRBV9 and TRBJ2-1; weak D call: TRBD2 (5 bases). In germline, CDR1 is SGDLS, CDR2 YYNGEE. The CDR3 is 12 amino acids. Trimming left V 3 bases short and J 9 bases short, with 10 bases between. CDR3 in amino acids: CASSARGIEQFF. Written as DNA, the CDR3 is TGTGCCAGCAGCGCACGGGGAATTGAGCAGTTCTTC.

CDR3 DNA sequence: TGTGCCAGCAGCTTTCCCCTCGGCCTAGGCGCTGAAGCTTTCTTT. Translated: CASSFPLGLGAEAFF. The rearrangement joins TRBV11-2 to TRBJ1-1; D remains unclear. V was clipped by 3 bases and J by 6 bases, with 17 bases between them. This CDR3 region has 15 residues. Germline values: CDR1 SGHAT, CDR2 FQNNGV. Filled out from reference TRBV11-2 and TRBJ1-1, the complete variable domain reads EAGVAQSPRYKIIEKRQSVAFWCNPISGHATLYWYQQILGQGPKLLIQFQNNGVVDDSQLPKDRFSAERLKGVDSTLKIQPAKLEDSAVYLCASSFPLGLGAEAFFGQGTRLTVV.

The chain links TRBV5-1 to TRBJ1-1; no definite D call. This CDR3 region has 15 residues. Germline V gene sequence: CDR1 SGHRS, CDR2 YFSETQ. Trimming took 2 bases from V and 6 from J, leaving 17 bases between them. The CDR3 DNA follows: TGCGCCAGCAGCTTCCGCGCGGAGGTAGTTTCTGAAGCTTTCTTT. Translated: CASSFRAEVVSEAFF.

This chain connects TRBV6-2 or TRBV6-3 to TRBJ1-5, with 8 positions matching TRBD1. The J segment lost 3 bases and the V segment lost 7 bases, leaving 20 bases of the junction unmatched. The CDR3 runs to 19 residues. Germline CDR1 MNHEY, CDR2 SVGEGT. CDR3 sequence reads: CASNPDRALSGPNNQPQHF. CDR3 bases: TGTGCCAGCAACCCGGACAGGGCATTGAGTGGGCCTAACAATCAGCCCCAGCATTTT.

V usage is TRBV3-1 (or the pseudogene TRBV3-2) and J usage is TRBJ2-7, with 9 positions matching TRBD1. This CDR3 comprises 14 residues. V dropped 4 bases and J dropped 2; count of bases not matched to a gene: 3. Germline CDR1 is LGHDT and CDR2 is YNNKEL (reference sequence). CDR3 sequence (DNA): TGTGCCAGCAGCCCCCGACAGGGGGCCTACGAGCAGTACTTC. Its protein is CASSPRQGAYEQYF.

The chain is built from TRBV6-5 and TRBJ1-1; 7 bases align to TRBD1. J lost 3 bases, V lost 8 bases, and 12 bases had no gene match. The CDR3 loop spans 15 amino acids. Looked up from germline, CDR1 is MNHEY and CDR2 is SVGAGI. The CDR3 coding sequence is TGTGCCAGCGGGAAGGGGGCGGCTGGGTACACTGAAGCTTTCTTT. It is translated as CASGKGAAGYTEAFF.

The chain couples TRBV5-1 to TRBJ1-4, with 9 bases that match TRBD1. Germline CDR1 is SGHRS and CDR2 is YFSETQ. CDR3 length: 14 amino acids. J gave up 6 bases and V 3 bases, and 3 bases lay outside the gene matches. The chain's CDR3 is CASSSGDRDEKLFF. The CDR3 DNA is TGCGCCAGCAGCTCGGGGGACAGGGATGAAAAACTGTTTTTT.

The chain uses TRBV3-1 (or the pseudogene TRBV3-2) and TRBJ1-3; tentatively, D is TRBD1 (6 bases). The CDR3 loop spans 14 amino acids. Trimming cost V 4 bases and J 1 base, with 8 bases left between them. Germline V lookup: CDR1 LGHDT, CDR2 YNNKEL (reference sequence). The CDR3 region is CASSLRGSGNTIYF. As DNA, the CDR3 is TGTGCCAGCAGCCTCAGGGGTTCTGGAAACACCATATATTTT.

The genes are TRBV30 and TRBJ2-2, with 10 bases lining up with TRBD2. This CDR3 has 14 residues. After removal of 4 bases from V and 5 bases from J, the junction contained 4 bases not matched to a gene. Germline lookup yields CDR1 GTSNPN and CDR2 SVGIG (reference sequence). The CDR3 DNA is TGTGCCTGGACTAGCGGGAGAAATACCGGGGAGCTGTTTTTT. Translating it yields CAWTSGRNTGELFF.

The V and J genes are TRBV4-1 and TRBJ1-2; possible D gene TRBD1, 6 bases. The CDR3 contains 13 residues. V was pared by 1 base and J by 7 bases, with 10 bases between. CDR1 is MGHRA and CDR2 is YSYEKL in the germline V gene. The CDR3 sequence is CASSQVLGGGYTF. The DNA for the CDR3 is TGCGCCAGCAGCCAAGTGTTAGGGGGTGGCTACACCTTC.

V usage is TRBV7-9 and J usage is TRBJ2-7; 7 bases are shared with TRBD2. Germline V gives CDR1 SEHNR, CDR2 FQNEAQ (reference sequence). The V gene end was trimmed by 5 bases and the J gene end by 0 bases; junction bases not matched to a gene: 4. This CDR3 is 14 amino acids long. This CDR3 is CASSPGGSSYEQYF. The CDR3 region has the DNA TGTGCCAGCAGCCCCGGCGGGAGCTCCTACGAGCAGTACTTC.

The chain uses TRBV6-5 and TRBJ1-3; maybe TRBD1 (5 bases). V dropped 2 bases and J dropped 6 bases, with 17 bases sitting between them. Germline assignment: CDR1 MNHEY and CDR2 SVGAGI. The CDR3 covers 16 residues. The CDR3, as DNA: TGTGCCAGCAGTTACCCACCCGACAGCCGACCAAACACCATATATTTT. This gives the protein CASSYPPDSRPNTIYF.

The chain employs TRBV7-2 and TRBJ1-2, with D possibly being TRBD1 (6 bases). V was cut by 6 bases and J by 6 bases, with 26 bases left in between. CDR3 length: 17 residues. The germline V gene encodes CDR1 SGHTA and CDR2 FQGNSA. The chain's CDR3 is CASSLGATDGSHDGYTF. CDR3 nucleotide sequence: TGTGCCAGCAGTTTGGGGGCGACAGACGGTAGTCATGATGGCTACACCTTC. Using reference TRBV7-2 and TRBJ1-2 for the parts outside the CDR3, the full variable domain is GAGVSQSPSNKVTEKGKDVELRCDPISGHTALYWYRQSLGQGLEFLIYFQGNSAPDKSGLPSDRFSAERTGGSVSTLTIQRTQQEDSAVYLCASSLGATDGSHDGYTFGSGTRLTVV.

The J gene is TRBJ1-1, the V gene TRBV11-3, with no clear D. The CDR3 length is 17 residues. CDR1 and CDR2 (germline): SGHNT, YENEEA. Trimming left V 5 bases short and J 0 bases short, with 19 bases between. CDR3 bases: TGTGCCAGCAGCCGCAACGCGCGATCCCTCTTGAACACTGAAGCTTTCTTT. The encoded protein is CASSRNARSLLNTEAFF.

The chain couples TRBV4-1 to TRBJ1-1, with D unresolved. Germline loops: CDR1 MGHRA, CDR2 YSYEKL. Trimming left V 4 bases short and J 0 bases short, with 6 bases between. The length of the CDR3 is 13 residues. The DNA of the CDR3 is TGCGCCAGCAGCCCACAGATGAACACTGAAGCTTTCTTT. Protein sequence: CASSPQMNTEAFF.

The chain is built from TRBV10-1 and TRBJ2-1; 10 bases fit TRBD1. Germline trimming cut 5 bases from V and 7 bases from J; bases unmatched to any gene: 8. Germline V gene data show CDR1 as WNHNN and CDR2 as SYGVQD (reference sequence). This CDR3 has 15 amino acids. In nucleotides, the CDR3 is TGCGCCAGCAGTTACGACAGGGGGCGACTAAATGAGCAGTTCTTC. Translation gives CASSYDRGRLNEQFF.

The J gene is TRBJ1-5, the V gene TRBV20-1, with D unresolved. Germline CDR1 DFQATT, CDR2 SNEGSKA (reference sequence). V lost 8 bases and J 3 bases, leaving 8 bases between the germline ends. This CDR3 region has 11 residues. In DNA form, the CDR3 reads TGCAGTTTGGGAGACAATCAGCCCCAGCATTTT. It encodes CSLGDNQPQHF.

A remark on this clone: Other DNA sequences in the same sample also yield this CDR3. The chain recombines TRBV18 with TRBJ1-5, with TRBD1 identical over 7 bases. After removal of 4 bases from V and 0 bases from J, the junction contained 6 bases not matched to a gene. From germline, CDR1 is KGHSH and CDR2 LQKENI. This CDR3 has 16 amino acids. The CDR3 protein is CASSLSTGNSNQPQHF. CDR3 sequence (DNA): TGTGCCAGCTCACTCTCGACAGGGAATAGCAATCAGCCCCAGCATTTT.

The chain links TRBV5-4 to TRBJ1-3, with no clear D. The CDR3 is 13 amino acids. Trimming stripped 0 bases from V and 4 bases from J, with 5 bases between. CDR1 and CDR2 (germline): SGHNT, YYREEE (reference sequence). The CDR3 DNA sequence: TGTGCCAGCAGCTTGGAACAGGGAAACACCATATATTTT. It yields the protein CASSLEQGNTIYF.

V and J are TRBV27 and TRBJ1-3, with 7 bases that match TRBD1. The CDR3 sequence is 15 residues long. V lost 4 bases and J lost 5; bases outside the gene matches: 8. From germline, CDR1 is MNHEY and CDR2 SMNVEV (reference sequence). CDR3 amino acids: CASSCQGVLRNTIYF. DNA of the CDR3: TGTGCCAGCAGTTGTCAGGGGGTTTTAAGAAACACCATATATTTT.

The rearrangement uses TRBV6-1 and TRBJ1-6, with TRBD1 as a possible D gene (6 bases). The CDR3 has 16 amino acids. The germline V gene has CDR1 MNHNS and CDR2 SASEGT. Deletions cut 2 bases from V and 7 bases from J, with 15 bases between. The CDR3 region is CASSELGARGNSPLHF. The CDR3 DNA reads TGTGCCAGCAGTGAACTGGGGGCGCGGGGGAATTCACCCCTCCACTTT.

Only a few counts were recorded for this clone. The chain has TRBV10-3 and TRBJ1-1; TRBD1 agrees at 8 bases. Trimming took 5 bases from V and 5 from J; bases not matched to a gene: 4. Germline V CDR1 and CDR2: ENHRY, SYGVKD. The CDR3 is 13 amino acids. CDR3 nucleotides: TGTGCCATCAGTAAGGACAGGGCAACTGAAGCTTTCTTT. Protein sequence: CAISKDRATEAFF.

This clone showed up just a few times. The V gene is TRBV4-1, the J gene TRBJ2-7; TRBD1 matches at 9 bases. The germline CDR1 and CDR2 sequences are MGHRA and YSYEKL. This CDR3 is built from 14 residues. The ends lost 4 bases at V and 2 bases at J; junction bases unmatched: 3. CDR3 in amino acids: CASSRNRGPYEQYF. DNA of the CDR3: TGCGCCAGCAGCCGGAACAGGGGGCCCTACGAGCAGTACTTC.